This is a list of T cell receptor beta chains from one sample in a study of cytomegalovirus exposure and HLA in healthy donors. TCRdb's copy holds only in-frame clones and misses some; the assay was immunoSEQ multiplex PCR. The table records over 110,000 clones, 65% to 85% of them present only once. Sequencing was performed on PBMCs. The receptors were gathered from a man aged 18 to 30 in good health and CMV-seronegative. The CDR3 runs from the conserved cysteine through the conserved F or W. The D gene is left open where the match is weak.

>TRBD1|TRBJ1-4|16|TRBV29-1
CSVERYRDRVDEKLFF
>NA|TRBJ1-1|16|TRBV27
CASSLQPRTVYTEAFF
>NA|TRBJ1-1|13|TRBV19
CASSTQGGTEAFF
>TRBD1|TRBJ1-2|17|TRBV28
CASSLWGPGQTLYGYTF
>TRBD1|TRBJ1-2|14|TRBV27
CASSSGTGSYGYTF
>NA|TRBJ1-3|17|TRBV18
CASSPLHGESSGNTIYF
>NA|TRBJ1-5|13|TRBV7-2
CASSFQGSQPQHF
>NA|TRBJ2-6|14|TRBV6-1
CASIRGPGANVLTF
>TRBD2|TRBJ2-1|17|TRBV7-3
CASSSIPGGGLYNEQFF
>TRBD2|TRBJ2-2|15|TRBV9
CASSPRGDLAGELFF
>NA|TRBJ1-1|12|TRBV6-5
CASVQGATEAFF
>NA|TRBJ2-7|14|TRBV5-1
CASSLDPVSGEQYF
>NA|TRBJ1-6|15|TRBV30
CAWSVAGYYNSPLHF
>NA|TRBJ2-2|17|TRBV27
CASSFSFGVTWTGELFF
>TRBD1|TRBJ1-6|15|TRBV5-1
CASSAETGRNSPLHF
>NA|TRBJ1-6|15|TRBV9
CASSVGGPVNSPLHF
>NA|TRBJ1-6|13|TRBV27
CASMGPWNSPLHF
>TRBD1|TRBJ1-3|14|TRBV7-8
CASSLGDRGNTIYF
>TRBD1|TRBJ1-2|14|TRBV13
CASSSSGTEDGYTF
>TRBD1|TRBJ1-2|16|TRBV7-2
CASSLLSGTGAYGYTF
>NA|TRBJ2-2|13|TRBV19
CASDKRGSGELFF
>NA|TRBJ2-7|13|TRBV7-6
CASSLGTGEEQYF
>TRBD1|TRBJ2-1|15|TRBV6-1
CASSPQGAAYNEQFF
>NA|TRBJ1-2|15|TRBV27
CASRAEQGPLYGYTF
>NA|TRBJ2-1|14|TRBV27
CASSLQGRGNEQFF
>NA|TRBJ2-7|14|TRBV6-1
CASSPPTPTYEQYF
>NA|TRBJ1-1|16|TRBV4-1
CASSQGRQGWDTEAFF
>TRBD2|TRBJ2-5|21|TRBV10-3
CAISEYPGLGPHTGLQETQYF
>NA|TRBJ1-1|16|TRBV15
CATSRDYRARTAEAFF
>NA|TRBJ2-3|15|TRBV5-5
CASSLGQGSTDTQYF
>TRBD1|TRBJ2-7|14|TRBV29-1
CSAKSQTGAYEQYF
>TRBD1|TRBJ1-6|14|TRBV5-4
CASSFGQGNSPLHF
>NA|TRBJ2-1|15|TRBV27
CASSLGGRGGNEQFF
>TRBD1|TRBJ1-5|17|TRBV5-6
CASSLHSGQGAAQPQHF
>NA|TRBJ1-1|15|TRBV9
CASSPSAGENTEAFF
>TRBD2|TRBJ2-5|12|TRBV7-2
CASSSPGRVYNF
>NA|TRBJ2-7|16|TRBV5-4
CASSSQSLAVPYEQYF
>NA|TRBJ2-7|15|TRBV4-3
CASSQDLTLGHEQYF
>NA|TRBJ2-2|18|TRBV19
CASSIGRGLILGTGELFF
>NA|TRBJ1-5|15|TRBV9
CASSVFGGDNQPQHF
>NA|TRBJ1-3|17|TRBV27
CASSLFGPTESGNTIYF
>TRBD2|TRBJ2-1|16|TRBV27
CASRPRGGSLYNEQFF
>TRBD2|NA|14|TRBV6-6
CASSQGGATYEQYF
>NA|TRBJ1-6|15|TRBV7-5
CARSFNDRYNSPLHF
>NA|TRBJ2-7|14|TRBV30
CAWIGGGFTYEQYF
>NA|TRBJ1-2|13|TRBV7-8
CASSLDSNYGYTF
>TRBD1|TRBJ1-1|15|TRBV5-1
CASSLTGESGTEAFF
>TRBD1|TRBJ2-4|14|TRBV2
CASILDRGWNIQYF
>NA|TRBJ2-3|13|TRBV11-1
CASSILNSDTQYF
>TRBD1|TRBJ2-1|14|TRBV14
CASSGRTGGREQFF
>TRBD1|TRBJ1-3|16|TRBV7-6
CASSLGQGDSGNTIYF
>NA|TRBJ1-1|11|TRBV29-1
CSVVRRDEAFF